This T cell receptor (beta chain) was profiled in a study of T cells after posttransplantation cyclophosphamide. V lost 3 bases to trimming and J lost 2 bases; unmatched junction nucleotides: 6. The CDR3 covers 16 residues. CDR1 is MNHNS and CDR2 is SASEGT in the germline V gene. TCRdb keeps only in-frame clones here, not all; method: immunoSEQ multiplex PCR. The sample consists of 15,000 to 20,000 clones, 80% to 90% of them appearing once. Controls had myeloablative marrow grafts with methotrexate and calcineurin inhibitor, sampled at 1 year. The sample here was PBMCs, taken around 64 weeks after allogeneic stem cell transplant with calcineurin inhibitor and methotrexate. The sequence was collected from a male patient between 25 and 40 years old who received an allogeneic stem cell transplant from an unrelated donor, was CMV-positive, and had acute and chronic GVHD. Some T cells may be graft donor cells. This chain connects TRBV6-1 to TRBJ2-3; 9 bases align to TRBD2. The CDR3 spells CASSELAGANTDTQYF. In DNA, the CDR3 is TGTGCCAGCAGTGAGTTAGCGGGGGCCAACACAGATACGCAGTATTTT.